Below, 30 T cell receptor beta chains from the same sample are listed, as sequenced in a study of cytomegalovirus exposure and HLA in healthy donors listed by TCRdb under 2017. The protocol used for the library was the immunoSEQ multiplex PCR assay. TCRdb provides this immuneACCESS table in a form limited to in-frame rearrangements. Some clones are lacking; in checked studies, under half of them reflect an unresolved V gene, and why the rest are absent is not known. The sample yields approximately 150,000 clones; roughly nine tenths were counted once. The ten largest clones take up 0.6% to 0.85% of the sample. The specimen was PBMCs. The source is a man aged 18 to 29 in good health and CMV-seronegative.

The CDR3 protein is CAWSVQGTTEAFF. CDR3 bases: TGTGCCTGGAGTGTACAGGGGACCACTGAAGCTTTCTTT. The chain recombines TRBV30 with TRBJ1-1, with TRBD1 matching 7 bases. The V segment lost 0 bases and the J segment 4 bases; nucleotides outside the gene matches: 2. CDR1 and CDR2 (germline): GTSNPN, SVGIG (reference sequence). The CDR3 sequence is 13 residues long.

V is TRBV6-5 and J is TRBJ1-1; perhaps TRBD1 as D (6 bases). Trimming shortened V by 3 bases and J by 3 bases, and 11 bases separated the two germline ends. The CDR3 sequence is 14 residues long. Germline V gives CDR1 MNHEY, CDR2 SVGAGI. CDR3 nucleotides: TGTGCCAGCAGTTATCAGGGGAGAGACACTGAAGCTTTCTTT. Translating it yields CASSYQGRDTEAFF.

J is TRBJ1-2 and V is TRBV30; 8 bases agree with TRBD1. V lost 2 bases and J lost 4; bases outside the gene matches: 6. This CDR3 spans 14 amino acids. CDR1 is GTSNPN, CDR2 SVGIG, per germline (reference sequence). DNA of the CDR3: TGTGCCTGGAGTCAGGGGGCTTCCCCCTATGGCTACACCTTC. This codes for CAWSQGASPYGYTF.

The J gene is TRBJ1-1, the V gene TRBV18; 9 nucleotides agree with TRBD1. Germline V gene sequence: CDR1 KGHSH, CDR2 LQKENI. The V gene end was trimmed by 2 bases and the J gene end by 7 bases; junction bases not matched to a gene: 2. The CDR3 is 13 residues long. The chain's CDR3 is CASSPGTGLEAFF. In DNA form, the CDR3 reads TGTGCCAGCTCACCAGGGACAGGGCTTGAAGCTTTCTTT. The complete variable domain, with remaining parts taken from reference TRBV18 and TRBJ1-1, reads NAGVMQNPRHLVRRRGQEARLRCSPMKGHSHVYWYRQLPEEGLKFMVYLQKENIIDESGMPKERFSAEFPKEGPSILRIQQVVRGDSAAYFCASSPGTGLEAFFGQGTRLTVV.

The genes are TRBV13 and TRBJ1-4; TRBD1 is a possible D gene (5 bases). V was shortened by 6 bases and J by 7 bases, with 18 bases between the two germline ends. Looked up from germline, CDR1 is PRHDT and CDR2 is FYEKMQ (reference sequence). The CDR3 runs to 15 residues. CDR3 DNA: TGTGCCAGCAGTCGGGGCGGGGAAGTTGGTGAAAAACTGTTTTTT. Translated, it gives CASSRGGEVGEKLFF.

The chain joins TRBV29-1 to TRBJ2-1; D is perhaps TRBD2 (6 bases). The CDR3 contains 14 residues. V was trimmed by 3 bases and J by 3 bases, leaving 12 bases between them. Germline assignment: CDR1 SQVTM and CDR2 ANQGSEA. The CDR3 loop reads CSVDRDWLYNEQFF. Written as DNA, the CDR3 is TGCAGCGTTGACCGGGACTGGCTCTACAATGAGCAGTTCTTC.

This clone was found once. The rearrangement joins TRBV10-1 to TRBJ2-3; 8 nucleotides align to TRBD1. In germline, CDR1 is WNHNN, CDR2 SYGVQD (reference sequence). The V gene end was trimmed by 7 bases and the J gene end by 3 bases; junction bases not matched to a gene: 6. The CDR3 extends over 14 amino acids. The CDR3 DNA reads TGCGCCAGCAACCAGGACAGGGAAACAGATACGCAGTATTTT. It codes for CASNQDRETDTQYF.

This chain joins TRBV5-6 and TRBJ1-6; D is unresolved. This CDR3 has 16 amino acids. The V gene lost 1 base and the J gene lost 0 bases, with 8 bases spanning the gap. The germline V gene encodes CDR1 SGHDT and CDR2 YYEEEE. The CDR3 DNA reads TGTGCCAGCAGCTTGTCCGCAGGCTCCTATAATTCACCCCTCCACTTT. Protein: CASSLSAGSYNSPLHF.

The chain has TRBV9 and TRBJ1-3, with unresolved D. The V and J ends lost 0 bases and 2 bases respectively, with 3 bases between them. The CDR3 has 13 residues. CDR1 and CDR2 (germline): SGDLS, YYNGEE. The CDR3 loop reads CASSVGPGNTIYF. CDR3 bases: TGTGCCAGCAGCGTAGGGCCTGGAAACACCATATATTTT.

The V and J genes are TRBV2 and TRBJ2-7, with 7 nucleotides matching TRBD2. Germline V gene sequence: CDR1 SNHLY, CDR2 FYNNEI. This CDR3 comprises 12 residues. The J segment lost 7 bases and the V segment lost 10 bases, leaving 10 bases of the junction unmatched. The CDR3: CATLRGRGEQYV. In DNA, the CDR3 is TGTGCCACCTTACGCGGGAGAGGGGAGCAGTACGTC.

The chain is built from TRBV5-1 and TRBJ1-4; 8 positions agree with TRBD1. Trimming at V came to 0 bases and at J to 7 bases, leaving 5 bases not matched to a gene. The length of the CDR3 is 15 residues. Germline-derived CDR1 and CDR2 are SGHRS and YFSETQ. The CDR3 spells CASSLDPGGSEKLFF. The CDR3 nucleotides read TGCGCCAGCAGCTTGGATCCAGGGGGCTCTGAAAAACTGTTTTTT.

The J gene is TRBJ1-3, the V gene TRBV7-8; 7 bases map to TRBD1. CDR1 and CDR2 from the germline V gene are SGHVS and FQNEAQ. The J segment lost 2 bases and the V segment lost 6 bases, leaving 4 bases of the junction unmatched. The CDR3 totals 14 residues. DNA for the CDR3: TGTGCCAGCAGTACCGACAGGGCTGGAAACACCATATATTTT. Translating gives CASSTDRAGNTIYF.

The chain carries TRBV9 and TRBJ2-3, with 10 nucleotides matching TRBD2. In germline, CDR1 is SGDLS, CDR2 YYNGEE. V trimming: 4 bases; J trimming: 1 base; junction bases outside the gene matches: 6. The CDR3 covers 16 residues. The CDR3 loop is CASSSTLAGGTDTQYF. Written as DNA, the CDR3 is TGTGCCAGCAGCTCCACTCTAGCGGGGGGCACAGATACGCAGTATTTT.

The chain joins TRBV14 to TRBJ2-7; a weak D match, TRBD1 (5 bases). Trimming stripped 2 bases from V and 2 bases from J, with 7 bases between. Germline V gene data show CDR1 as SGHDN and CDR2 as FVKESK. This CDR3 has 13 amino acids. For the CDR3, the DNA is TGTGCCAGCAGCCAACAGGGCGCCTACGAGCAGTACGTC. It yields the protein CASSQQGAYEQYV.

J is TRBJ2-2 and V is TRBV9; possible D gene TRBD1, 6 bases. Between the trimmed V and J ends, which lost 4 bases and 6 bases, there was a span of 16 bases. Germline CDR1 SGDLS, CDR2 YYNGEE. This CDR3 has 15 amino acids. CDR3 sequence reads: CASSLQGLGAGELFF. Here the CDR3 DNA reads TGTGCCAGCAGCCTACAGGGCTTAGGGGCCGGGGAGCTGTTTTTT.

The rearrangement links TRBV21-1 to TRBJ1-5. TRBV21-1 is a pseudogene locus. This CDR3 region has 20 residues. The CDR3 DNA follows: TGTGCCAGCAGCAAAGAGGAGGGGAGGAAAACGGAGTCTAGCAATCAGCCCCAGCATTTT. This translates into CASSKEEGRKTESSNQPQHF.

V is TRBV4-1 and J is TRBJ2-3; D is ambiguous. The CDR3 is made up of 16 amino acids. CDR1 is MGHRA, CDR2 YSYEKL, per germline. The V gene lost 1 base and the J gene lost 2 bases, with 13 bases spanning the gap. CDR3 in amino acids: CASSQGFSLVTDTQYF. The CDR3 nucleotides are TGCGCCAGCAGCCAAGGGTTTAGCCTCGTCACAGATACGCAGTATTTT.

The J gene is TRBJ1-5, the V gene TRBV7-8; tentatively, D is TRBD1 (6 bases). The ends were cut back, 2 bases at V and 3 bases at J, with 11 bases in the middle. Looked up from germline, CDR1 is SGHVS and CDR2 is FQNEAQ. The CDR3 contains 15 residues. The CDR3 DNA reads as TGTGCCAGCAGCTTATCGGACAGTCCCAATCAGCCCCAGCATTTT. It translates to CASSLSDSPNQPQHF. Looking up the rest from reference TRBV7-8 and TRBJ1-5 gives the full variable domain: GAGVSQSPRYKVAKRGQDVALRCDPISGHVSLFWYQQALGQGPEFLTYFQNEAQLDKSGLPSDRFFAERPEGSVSTLKIQRTQQEDSAVYLCASSLSDSPNQPQHFGDGTRLSIL.

The chain joins TRBV5-5 to TRBJ1-5; tentative D call: TRBD1 (6 bases). The germline V and J ends were trimmed by 4 bases and 4 bases, with 18 bases remaining between them. The CDR3 has 16 residues. Germline-derived CDR1 and CDR2 are SGHKS and YYEKEE (reference sequence). This CDR3 reads CASSPAQTRGNQPQHF. As DNA, the CDR3 is TGTGCCAGCAGCCCCGCCCAAACCAGGGGAAATCAGCCCCAGCATTTT. Looking up the rest from reference TRBV5-5 and TRBJ1-5 gives the full variable domain: DAGVTQSPTHLIKTRGQQVTLRCSPISGHKSVSWYQQVLGQGPQFIFQYYEKEERGRGNFPDRFSARQFPNYSSELNVNALLLGDSALYLCASSPAQTRGNQPQHFGDGTRLSIL.

Concerning this clone itself: At the DNA level, this CDR3 is encoded by other sequences in the same sample as well. This sequence joins TRBV5-1 and TRBJ1-2; 10 bases line up with TRBD1. Germline loops: CDR1 SGHRS, CDR2 YFSETQ. V dropped 2 bases and J dropped 2; count of bases not matched to a gene: 3. The CDR3 length is 15 residues. CDR3 in amino acids: CASSLGQGENYGYTF. The CDR3 nucleotides read TGCGCCAGCAGCTTAGGACAGGGGGAGAACTATGGCTACACCTTC.

V and J are TRBV6-5 and TRBJ1-1, with 9 nucleotides matching TRBD1. The CDR3 covers 12 residues. Per the germline V gene, CDR1 is MNHEY and CDR2 is SVGAGI. V lost 2 bases, J lost 10 bases, and 2 bases stayed unmatched. The DNA for the CDR3 is TGTGCCAGCAGTTACGGGGGACAGGGAGCTTTCTTT. Amino acids: CASSYGGQGAFF.

The chain joins TRBV6-5 to TRBJ2-7; TRBD2 agrees at 10 bases. Germline V gene data show CDR1 as MNHEY and CDR2 as SVGAGI. This CDR3 is built from 14 residues. V lost 6 bases to trimming and J lost 7 bases; unmatched junction nucleotides: 9. CDR3 DNA sequence: TGTGCCAGCAGAAAAGCGGGAGGGCCGAGTGAGCAGTACGTC. Translation gives CASRKAGGPSEQYV.

The chain combines TRBV12-2 with TRBJ2-3; TRBD2, as called in the table, went unchecked against the DNA. TRBV12-2 is marked as a pseudogene. The CDR3 has 16 residues. DNA for the CDR3: TGTGCAAGTCGCTTTCTGGAGCGTATGGGCACAGATACGCAGTATTTT. It encodes CASRFLERMGTDTQYF.

Here the CDR3 DNA reads TGTGCCATCAGTGAGCGGTTGACAGTCGCAAACTATGGCTACACCTTC. Protein sequence: CAISERLTVANYGYTF. This chain joins TRBV10-3 and TRBJ1-2, with TRBD1 as a possible D gene (5 bases). The CDR3 contains 16 residues. Germline V gives CDR1 ENHRY, CDR2 SYGVKD. V was pared by 2 bases and J by 2 bases, with 15 bases between.

The rearrangement joins TRBV28 to TRBJ2-7; 9 nucleotides align to TRBD1. This CDR3 is 15 amino acids long. J gave up 3 bases and V 6 bases, and 9 bases lay outside the gene matches. Per germline, CDR1 MDHEN and CDR2 SYDVKM. The CDR3 nucleotides read TGTGCCAGCAGACCAGCCGGGACAGGGCTCTACGAGCAGTACGTC. This sequence encodes CASRPAGTGLYEQYV.

The V and J genes are TRBV30 and TRBJ2-7; TRBD2 is a possible D gene (5 bases). Germline assignment: CDR1 GTSNPN and CDR2 SVGIG (reference sequence). The CDR3 is 11 amino acids. Between the trimmed V and J ends, which lost 1 base and 4 bases, there was a span of 5 bases. CDR3 protein: CAWSGGYEQYF. In nucleotides, the CDR3 is TGTGCCTGGAGTGGAGGGTACGAGCAGTACTTC.

The genes are TRBV9 and TRBJ2-1, with TRBD2 identical over 14 bases. The CDR3 contains 17 residues. Germline assignment: CDR1 SGDLS and CDR2 YYNGEE. The ends lost 4 bases at V and 6 bases at J; junction bases unmatched: 9. The CDR3: CASSPNPGTSGSNEQFF. The DNA for the CDR3 is TGTGCCAGCAGCCCGAATCCCGGGACTAGCGGGAGCAATGAGCAGTTCTTC.

This sequence joins TRBV10-3 and TRBJ2-3, with D maybe TRBD2 (5 bases). With 6 bases removed from V and 0 bases from J, the gap between germline ends came to 16 bases. The CDR3 sequence is 16 residues long. Germline values: CDR1 ENHRY, CDR2 SYGVKD. CDR3 bases: TGTGCCATCAGAATTAAAACTAGAAACAGCACAGATACGCAGTATTTT. This sequence encodes CAIRIKTRNSTDTQYF.

This rearrangement joins TRBV2 to TRBJ1-2, with a tentative D call TRBD1 (5 bases). Germline V gene lookup returns CDR1 SNHLY and CDR2 FYNNEI. The CDR3 runs to 15 residues. V lost 6 bases, J lost 4 bases, and 18 bases lay in between. CDR3 in DNA: TGTGCCAGCAGAATAACGGGACTGAATATCTATGGCTACACCTTC. Residues: CASRITGLNIYGYTF.

This chain links TRBV7-9 with TRBJ2-1; possibly TRBD2 for D (6 bases). Germline V CDR1 and CDR2: SEHNR, FQNEAQ (reference sequence). V dropped 5 bases and J dropped 5 bases, with 19 bases sitting between them. The CDR3 is 16 amino acids. CDR3 nucleotides: TGTGCCAGCAGCCCCTCAGTTGGGGGGATGGACAATGAGCAGTTCTTC. Translation gives CASSPSVGGMDNEQFF.